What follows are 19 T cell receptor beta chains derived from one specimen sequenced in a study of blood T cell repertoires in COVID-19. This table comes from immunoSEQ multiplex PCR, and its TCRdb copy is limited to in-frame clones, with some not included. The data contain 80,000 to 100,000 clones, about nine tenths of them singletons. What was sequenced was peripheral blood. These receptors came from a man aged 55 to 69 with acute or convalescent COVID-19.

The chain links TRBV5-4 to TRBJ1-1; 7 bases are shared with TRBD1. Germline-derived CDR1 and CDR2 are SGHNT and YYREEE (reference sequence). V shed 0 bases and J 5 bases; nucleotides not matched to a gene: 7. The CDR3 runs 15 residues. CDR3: CASSLVRVQGTEAFF. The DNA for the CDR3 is TGTGCCAGCAGCTTGGTGCGGGTACAGGGGACTGAAGCTTTCTTT.

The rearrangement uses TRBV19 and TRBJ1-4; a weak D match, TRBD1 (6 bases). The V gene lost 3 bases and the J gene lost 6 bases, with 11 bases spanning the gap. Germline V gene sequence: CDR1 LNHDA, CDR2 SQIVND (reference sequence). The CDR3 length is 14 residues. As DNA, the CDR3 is TGTGCCAGTAGTATGAGGGACAAGGATGAAAAACTGTTTTTT. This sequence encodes CASSMRDKDEKLFF.

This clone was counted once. The CDR3 sequence is CASGTEQPQHF. In nucleotides, the CDR3 is TGTGCCAGCGGGACTGAACAGCCCCAGCATTTT. This chain uses TRBV7-9 with TRBJ1-5; weak D call: TRBD1 (5 bases). The CDR3 sequence is 11 residues long. Germline loops: CDR1 SEHNR, CDR2 FQNEAQ (reference sequence). The V end lost 8 bases, the J end lost 7 bases, and 9 bases lay between the germline ends.

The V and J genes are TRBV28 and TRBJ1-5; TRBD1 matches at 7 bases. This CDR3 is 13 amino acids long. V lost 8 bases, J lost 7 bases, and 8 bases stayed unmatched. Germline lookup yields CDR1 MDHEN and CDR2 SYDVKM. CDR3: CASQGGQVQPQHF. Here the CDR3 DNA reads TGTGCCAGCCAAGGCGGACAGGTCCAGCCCCAGCATTTT.

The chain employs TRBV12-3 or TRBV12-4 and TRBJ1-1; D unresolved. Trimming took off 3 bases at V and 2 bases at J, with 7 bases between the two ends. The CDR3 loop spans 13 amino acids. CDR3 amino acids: CASSFTANTEAFF. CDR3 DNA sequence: TGTGCCAGCAGTTTTACAGCCAACACTGAAGCTTTCTTT.

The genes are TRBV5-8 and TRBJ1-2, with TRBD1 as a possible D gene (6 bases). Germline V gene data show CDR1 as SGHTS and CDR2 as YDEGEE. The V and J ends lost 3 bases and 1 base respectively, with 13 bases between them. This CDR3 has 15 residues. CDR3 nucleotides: TGTGCCAGCAGCTCCAGGGGAGTCGGTAACTATGGCTACACCTTC. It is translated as CASSSRGVGNYGYTF.

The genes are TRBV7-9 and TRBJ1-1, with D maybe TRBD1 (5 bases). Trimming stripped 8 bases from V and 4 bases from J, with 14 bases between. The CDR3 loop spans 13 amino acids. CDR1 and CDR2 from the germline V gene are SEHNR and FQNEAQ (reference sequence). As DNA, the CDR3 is TGTGCCAGCGCGGGGGGGAGGAGCACTGAAGCTTTCTTT. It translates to CASAGGRSTEAFF.

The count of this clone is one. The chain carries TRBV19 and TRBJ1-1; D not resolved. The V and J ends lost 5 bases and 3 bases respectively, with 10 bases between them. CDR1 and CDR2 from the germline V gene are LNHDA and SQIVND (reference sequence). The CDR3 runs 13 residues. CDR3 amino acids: CASSLNRDTEAFF. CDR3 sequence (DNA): TGTGCCAGTAGTTTGAACCGGGACACTGAAGCTTTCTTT.

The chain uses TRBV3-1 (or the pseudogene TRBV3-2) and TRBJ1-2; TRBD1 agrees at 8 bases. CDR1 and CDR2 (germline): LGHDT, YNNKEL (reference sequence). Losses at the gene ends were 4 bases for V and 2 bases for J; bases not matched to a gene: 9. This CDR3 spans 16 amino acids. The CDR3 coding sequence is TGTGCCAGCAGCCCTTCTCCGGGACAGGCCAACTATGGCTACACCTTC. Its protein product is CASSPSPGQANYGYTF.

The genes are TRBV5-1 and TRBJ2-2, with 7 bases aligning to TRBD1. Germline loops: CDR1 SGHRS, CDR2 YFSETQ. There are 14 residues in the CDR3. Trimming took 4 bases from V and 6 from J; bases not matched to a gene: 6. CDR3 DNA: TGCGCCAGCAGCCTCCTCACAGGGGCCGGGGAGCTGTTTTTT. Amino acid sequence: CASSLLTGAGELFF.

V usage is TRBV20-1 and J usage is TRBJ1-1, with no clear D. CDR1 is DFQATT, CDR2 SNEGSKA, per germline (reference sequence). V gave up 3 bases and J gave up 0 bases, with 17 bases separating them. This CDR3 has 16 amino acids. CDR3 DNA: TGCAGTGCTAGTCGCAGTCATCTTCCCCTGAACACTGAAGCTTTCTTT. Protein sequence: CSASRSHLPLNTEAFF.

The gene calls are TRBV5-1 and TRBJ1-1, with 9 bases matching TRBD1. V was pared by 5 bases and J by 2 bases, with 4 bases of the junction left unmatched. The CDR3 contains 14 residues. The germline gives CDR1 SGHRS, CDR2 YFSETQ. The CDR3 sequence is CASREQGANTEAFF. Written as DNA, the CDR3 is TGCGCCAGCAGAGAACAGGGGGCTAACACTGAAGCTTTCTTT.

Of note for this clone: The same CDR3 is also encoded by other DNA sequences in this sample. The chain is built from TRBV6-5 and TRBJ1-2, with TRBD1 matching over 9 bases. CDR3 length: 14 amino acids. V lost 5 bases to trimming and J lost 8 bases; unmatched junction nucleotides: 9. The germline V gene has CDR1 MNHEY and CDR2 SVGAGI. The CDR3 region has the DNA TGTGCCAGCAGTAGGGACAGGGAGGCCTACGGCTACACCTTC. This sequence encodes CASSRDREAYGYTF.

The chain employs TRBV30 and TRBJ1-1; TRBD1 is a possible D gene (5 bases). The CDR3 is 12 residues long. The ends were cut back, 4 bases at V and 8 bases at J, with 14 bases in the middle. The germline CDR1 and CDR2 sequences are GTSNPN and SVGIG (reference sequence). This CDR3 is CAWTGFSQEAFF. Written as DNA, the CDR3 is TGTGCCTGGACAGGGTTTAGTCAGGAAGCTTTCTTT.

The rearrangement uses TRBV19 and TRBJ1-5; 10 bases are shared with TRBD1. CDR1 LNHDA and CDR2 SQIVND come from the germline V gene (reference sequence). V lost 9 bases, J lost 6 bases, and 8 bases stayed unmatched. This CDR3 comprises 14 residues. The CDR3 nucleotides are TGTGCCAGCGCGAGACAGGGGGCTAGTCAGCCCCAGCATTTT. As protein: CASARQGASQPQHF.

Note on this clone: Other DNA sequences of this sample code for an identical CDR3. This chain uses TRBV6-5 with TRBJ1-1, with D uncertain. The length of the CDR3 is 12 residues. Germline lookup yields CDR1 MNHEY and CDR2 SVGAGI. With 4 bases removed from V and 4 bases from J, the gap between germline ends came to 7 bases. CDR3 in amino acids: CASSLVSTEAFF. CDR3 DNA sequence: TGTGCCAGCAGTTTAGTAAGCACTGAAGCTTTCTTT.

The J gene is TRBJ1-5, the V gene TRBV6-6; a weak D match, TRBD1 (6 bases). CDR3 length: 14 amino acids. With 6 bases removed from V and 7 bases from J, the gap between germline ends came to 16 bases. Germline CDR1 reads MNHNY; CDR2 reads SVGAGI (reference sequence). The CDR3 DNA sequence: TGTGCCAGCAGCGGTCCAGGGGAGTTGCAGCCCCAGCATTTT. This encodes CASSGPGELQPQHF.

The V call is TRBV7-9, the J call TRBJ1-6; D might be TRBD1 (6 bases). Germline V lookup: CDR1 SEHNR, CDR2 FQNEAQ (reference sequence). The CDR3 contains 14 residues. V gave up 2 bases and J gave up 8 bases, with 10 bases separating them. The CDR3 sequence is CASSLSGGDSPLHF. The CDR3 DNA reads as TGTGCCAGCAGCTTAAGCGGGGGCGATTCACCCCTCCACTTT.

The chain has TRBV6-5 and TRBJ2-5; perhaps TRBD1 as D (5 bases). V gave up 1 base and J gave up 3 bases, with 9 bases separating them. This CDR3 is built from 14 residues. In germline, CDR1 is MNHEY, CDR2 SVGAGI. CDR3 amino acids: CASSYWGSKETQYF. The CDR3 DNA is TGTGCCAGCAGTTACTGGGGCTCCAAAGAGACCCAGTACTTC.